The clone carrying this T cell receptor (beta chain) was seen a handful of times. Its antigen remains unknown. The data are from a study of T cells after yellow fever vaccination. Study-level points and caveats: Although the secondary response was weaker, it peaked faster, at day 5 versus 15. The bulk population could contribute abundant contaminating clonotypes to FACS-sorted repertoires.

TCRdb re-analysed the 5' RACE reads in MiXCR, keeping a single row per CDR3 protein. The sample lists about 400,000 distinct CDR3 sequences, more than 5.5% occurring once. Germline V CDR1 and CDR2: DFQATT, SNEGSKA (reference sequence). With 5 bases removed from V and 2 bases from J, the gap between germline ends came to 13 bases. The CDR3 contains 13 residues. The sample in question was PBMCs, obtained 5 days after the yellow fever booster vaccination. The chain is built from TRBV20-1 and TRBJ2-7; D gene unclear. This receptor was taken from a man under 40 who received the YFV17D yellow fever vaccine. Written as DNA, the CDR3 is TGCAGTGCTCAAGGCCCGGGTCCCTACGAGCAGTACTTC. This encodes CSAQGPGPYEQYF.